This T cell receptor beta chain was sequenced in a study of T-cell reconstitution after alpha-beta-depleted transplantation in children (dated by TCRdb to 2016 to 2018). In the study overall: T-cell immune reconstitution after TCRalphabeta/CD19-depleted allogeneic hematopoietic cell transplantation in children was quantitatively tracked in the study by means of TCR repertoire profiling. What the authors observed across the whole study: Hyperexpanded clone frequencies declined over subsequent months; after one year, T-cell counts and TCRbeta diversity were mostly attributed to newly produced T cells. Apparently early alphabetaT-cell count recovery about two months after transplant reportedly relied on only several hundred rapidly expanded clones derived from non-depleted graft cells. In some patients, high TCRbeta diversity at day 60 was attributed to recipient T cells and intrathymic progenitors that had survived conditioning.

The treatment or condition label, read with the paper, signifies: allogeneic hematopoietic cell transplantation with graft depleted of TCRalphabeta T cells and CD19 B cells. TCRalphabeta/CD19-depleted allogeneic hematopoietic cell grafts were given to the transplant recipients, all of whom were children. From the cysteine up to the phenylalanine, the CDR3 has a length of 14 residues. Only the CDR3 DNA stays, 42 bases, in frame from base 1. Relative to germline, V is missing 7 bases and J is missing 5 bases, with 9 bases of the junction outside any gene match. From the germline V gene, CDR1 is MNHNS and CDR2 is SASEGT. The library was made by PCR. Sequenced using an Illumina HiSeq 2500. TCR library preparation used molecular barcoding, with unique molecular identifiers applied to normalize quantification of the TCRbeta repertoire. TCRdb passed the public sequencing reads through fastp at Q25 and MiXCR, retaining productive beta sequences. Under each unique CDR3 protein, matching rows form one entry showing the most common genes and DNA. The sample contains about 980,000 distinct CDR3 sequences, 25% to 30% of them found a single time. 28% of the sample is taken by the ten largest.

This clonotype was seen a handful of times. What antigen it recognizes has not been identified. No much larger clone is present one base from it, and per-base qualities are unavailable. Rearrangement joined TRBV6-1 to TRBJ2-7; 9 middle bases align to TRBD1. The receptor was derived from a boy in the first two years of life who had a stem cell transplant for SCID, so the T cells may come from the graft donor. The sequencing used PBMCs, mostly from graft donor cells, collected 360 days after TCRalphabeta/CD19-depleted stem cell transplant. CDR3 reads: CASNAGQGRDEQYF. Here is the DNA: TGTGCCAGCAATGCGGGACAGGGCCGTGACGAGCAGTACTTC.